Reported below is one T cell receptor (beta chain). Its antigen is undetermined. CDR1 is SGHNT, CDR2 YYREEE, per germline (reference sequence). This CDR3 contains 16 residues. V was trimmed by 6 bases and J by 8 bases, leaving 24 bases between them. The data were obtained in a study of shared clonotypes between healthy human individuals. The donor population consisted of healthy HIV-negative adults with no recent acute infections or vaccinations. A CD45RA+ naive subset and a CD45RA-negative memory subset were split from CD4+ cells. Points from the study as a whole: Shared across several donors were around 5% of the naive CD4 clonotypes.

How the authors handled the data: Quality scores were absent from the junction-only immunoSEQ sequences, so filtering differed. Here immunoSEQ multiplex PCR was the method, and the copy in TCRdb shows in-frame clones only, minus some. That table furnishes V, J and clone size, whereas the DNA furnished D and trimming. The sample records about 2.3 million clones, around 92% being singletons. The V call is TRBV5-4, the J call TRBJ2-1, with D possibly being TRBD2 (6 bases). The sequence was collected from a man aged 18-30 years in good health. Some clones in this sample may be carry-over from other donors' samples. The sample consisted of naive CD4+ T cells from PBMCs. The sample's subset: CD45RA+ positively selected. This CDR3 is CASTQGGAQQFYEQFF. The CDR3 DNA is TGTGCCAGCACCCAAGGAGGGGCGCAACAATTCTATGAGCAGTTCTTC.